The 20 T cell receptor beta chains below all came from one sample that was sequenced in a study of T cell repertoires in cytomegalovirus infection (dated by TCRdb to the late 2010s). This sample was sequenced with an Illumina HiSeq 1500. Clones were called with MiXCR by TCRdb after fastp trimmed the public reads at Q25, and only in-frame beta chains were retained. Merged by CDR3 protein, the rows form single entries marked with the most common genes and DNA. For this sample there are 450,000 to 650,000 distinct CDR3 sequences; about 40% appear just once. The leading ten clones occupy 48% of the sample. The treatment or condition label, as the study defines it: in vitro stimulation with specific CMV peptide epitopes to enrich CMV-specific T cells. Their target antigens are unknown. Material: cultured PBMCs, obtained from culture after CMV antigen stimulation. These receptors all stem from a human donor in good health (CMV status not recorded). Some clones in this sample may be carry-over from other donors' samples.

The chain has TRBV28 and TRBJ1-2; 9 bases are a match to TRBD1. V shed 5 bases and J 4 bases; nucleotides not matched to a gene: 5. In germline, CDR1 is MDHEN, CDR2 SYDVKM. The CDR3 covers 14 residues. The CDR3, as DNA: TGTGCCAGCAGTCCGCCGGGACAGGGCTATGGCTACACCTTC. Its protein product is CASSPPGQGYGYTF.

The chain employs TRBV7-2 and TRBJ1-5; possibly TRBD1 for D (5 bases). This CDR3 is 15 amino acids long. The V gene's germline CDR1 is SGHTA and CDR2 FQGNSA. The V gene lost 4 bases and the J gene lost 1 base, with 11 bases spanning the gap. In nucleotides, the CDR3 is TGTGCCAGCAGCTATGGGGCAGCCAGCAATCAGCCCCAGCATTTT. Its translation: CASSYGAASNQPQHF.

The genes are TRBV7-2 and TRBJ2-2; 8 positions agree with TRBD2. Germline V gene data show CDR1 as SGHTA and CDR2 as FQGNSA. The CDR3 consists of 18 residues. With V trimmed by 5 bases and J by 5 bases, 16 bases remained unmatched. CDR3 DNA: TGTGCCAGCAGCCCTAACCCTTTGGCGGGAGGATGGACCGGGGAGCTGTTTTTT. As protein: CASSPNPLAGGWTGELFF.

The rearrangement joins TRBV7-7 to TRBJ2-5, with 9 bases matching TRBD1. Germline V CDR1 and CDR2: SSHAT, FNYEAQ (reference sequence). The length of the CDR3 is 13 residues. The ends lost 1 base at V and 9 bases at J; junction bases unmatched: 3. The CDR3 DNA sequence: TGTGCCAGCAGCTTAGGACAGGGGGTGCCCCAGTACTTC. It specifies CASSLGQGVPQYF.

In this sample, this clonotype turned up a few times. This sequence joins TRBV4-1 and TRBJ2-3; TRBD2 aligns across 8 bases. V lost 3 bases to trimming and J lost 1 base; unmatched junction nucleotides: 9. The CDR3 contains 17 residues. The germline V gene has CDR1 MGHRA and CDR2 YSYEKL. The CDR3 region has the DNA TGCGCCAGCAGCCACCCATCAGCGGGAGTACGCACAGATACGCAGTATTTT. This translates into CASSHPSAGVRTDTQYF.

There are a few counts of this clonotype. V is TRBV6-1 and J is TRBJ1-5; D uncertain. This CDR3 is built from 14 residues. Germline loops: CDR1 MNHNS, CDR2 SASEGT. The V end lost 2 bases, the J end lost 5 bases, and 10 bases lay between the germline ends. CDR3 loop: CASSELGRDQPQHF. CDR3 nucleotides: TGTGCCAGCAGTGAATTGGGCAGAGATCAGCCCCAGCATTTT.

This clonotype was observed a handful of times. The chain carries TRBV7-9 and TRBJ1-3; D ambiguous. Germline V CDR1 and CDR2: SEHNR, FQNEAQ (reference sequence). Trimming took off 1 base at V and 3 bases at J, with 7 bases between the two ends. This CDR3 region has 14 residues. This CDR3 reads CASSLGGIGNTIYF. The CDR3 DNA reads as TGTGCCAGCAGCTTAGGTGGGATTGGAAACACCATATATTTT.

The CDR3 DNA reads TGTGCCAGCAGCCCCAGTGGGAGCGATACGCAGTATTTT. Protein product: CASSPSGSDTQYF. The V gene is TRBV6-2 or TRBV6-3, the J gene TRBJ2-3, with D maybe TRBD2 (5 bases). The CDR3 totals 13 residues. Trimming left V 6 bases short and J 6 bases short, with 13 bases between. Germline V gives CDR1 MNHEY, CDR2 SVGEGT.

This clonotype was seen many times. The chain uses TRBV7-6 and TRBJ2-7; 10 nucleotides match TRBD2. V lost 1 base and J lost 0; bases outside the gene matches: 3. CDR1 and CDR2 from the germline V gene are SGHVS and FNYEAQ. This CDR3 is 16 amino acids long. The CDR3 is CASSLESSGSSYEQYF. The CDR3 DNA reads TGTGCCAGCAGCTTAGAATCTAGCGGGAGCTCCTACGAGCAGTACTTC.

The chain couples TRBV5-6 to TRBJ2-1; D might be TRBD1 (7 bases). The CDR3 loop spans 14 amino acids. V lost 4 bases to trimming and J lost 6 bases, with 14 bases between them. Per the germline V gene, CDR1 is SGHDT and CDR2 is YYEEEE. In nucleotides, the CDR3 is TGTGCCAGCAGCGCAGGGGGGCCGTTCAATGAGCAGTTCTTC. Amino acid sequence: CASSAGGPFNEQFF. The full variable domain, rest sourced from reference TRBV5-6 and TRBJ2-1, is DAGVTQSPTHLIKTRGQQVTLRCSPKSGHDTVSWYQQALGQGPQFIFQYYEEEERQRGNFPDRFSGHQFPNYSSELNVNALLLGDSALYLCASSAGGPFNEQFFGPGTRLTVL.

CDR3 amino acids: CASSRGPGAEAFF. The CDR3 region has the DNA TGTGCCAGCAGTAGAGGGCCCGGGGCTGAAGCTTTCTTT. V usage is TRBV6-5 and J usage is TRBJ1-1, with unresolved D. Germline CDR1 and CDR2: MNHEY and SVGAGI. This CDR3 contains 13 residues. V was trimmed by 5 bases and J by 6 bases, leaving 13 bases between them.

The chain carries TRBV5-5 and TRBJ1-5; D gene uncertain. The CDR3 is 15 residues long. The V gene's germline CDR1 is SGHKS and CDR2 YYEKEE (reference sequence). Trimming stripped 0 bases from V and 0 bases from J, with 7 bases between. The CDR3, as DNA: TGTGCCAGCAGCTTGGAGTTTAATAGCAATCAGCCCCAGCATTTT. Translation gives CASSLEFNSNQPQHF.

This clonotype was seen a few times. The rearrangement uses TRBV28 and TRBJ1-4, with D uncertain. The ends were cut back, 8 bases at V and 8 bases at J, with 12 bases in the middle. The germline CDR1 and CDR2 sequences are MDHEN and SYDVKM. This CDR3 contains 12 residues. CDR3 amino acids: CASSTSREKLFF. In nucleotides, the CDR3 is TGTGCCAGCTCGACCTCGAGGGAAAAACTGTTTTTT.

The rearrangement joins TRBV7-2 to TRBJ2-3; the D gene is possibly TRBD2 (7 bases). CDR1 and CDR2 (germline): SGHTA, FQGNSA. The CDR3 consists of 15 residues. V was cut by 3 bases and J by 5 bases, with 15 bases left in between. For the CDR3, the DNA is TGTGCCAGCAGCTTCGGTGGGGGGGCCCTAGATACGCAGTATTTT. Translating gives CASSFGGGALDTQYF.

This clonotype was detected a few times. In DNA form, the CDR3 reads TGTGCCAGCAGCCAAGACGGGACTAGCGGCAATGAGCAGTTCTTC. This translates into CASSQDGTSGNEQFF. This chain joins TRBV3-1 and TRBJ2-1, with TRBD2 matching over 11 bases. Germline CDR1 reads LGHDT; CDR2 reads YNNKEL (reference sequence). The CDR3 is 15 amino acids. The J segment lost 6 bases and the V segment lost 0 bases, leaving 1 base of the junction unmatched.

CDR3 sequence: CASSYSPRRSYNEQFF. The CDR3 DNA reads TGTGCCAGCAGTTACTCCCCACGGAGGTCCTACAATGAGCAGTTCTTC. The V gene is TRBV6-2 or TRBV6-3, the J gene TRBJ2-1; D may be TRBD2 (5 bases). Germline CDR1 and CDR2: MNHEY and SVGEGT. V lost 0 bases and J 1 base, leaving 10 bases between the germline ends. This CDR3 has 16 residues.

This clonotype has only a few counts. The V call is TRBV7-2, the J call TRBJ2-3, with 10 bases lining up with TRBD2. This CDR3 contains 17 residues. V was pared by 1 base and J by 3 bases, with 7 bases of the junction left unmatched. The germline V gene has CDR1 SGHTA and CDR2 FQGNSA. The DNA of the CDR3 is TGTGCCAGCAGCTTAGATCCAGCGGGAGGGCTAACAGATACGCAGTATTTT. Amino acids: CASSLDPAGGLTDTQYF.

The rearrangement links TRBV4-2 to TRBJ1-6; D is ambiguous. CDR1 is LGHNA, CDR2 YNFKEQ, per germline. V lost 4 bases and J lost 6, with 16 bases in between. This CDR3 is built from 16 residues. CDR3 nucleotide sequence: TGTGCCAGCAGCCGCAGATTTTTGGACTTTAATTCACCCCTCCACTTT. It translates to CASSRRFLDFNSPLHF.

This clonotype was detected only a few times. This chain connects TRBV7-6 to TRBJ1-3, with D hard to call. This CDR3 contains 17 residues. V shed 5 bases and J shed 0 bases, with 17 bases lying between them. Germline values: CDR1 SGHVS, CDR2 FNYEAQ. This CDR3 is CASSPDPAGYSGNTIYF. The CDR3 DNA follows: TGTGCCAGCAGCCCGGACCCGGCCGGTTACTCTGGAAACACCATATATTTT.

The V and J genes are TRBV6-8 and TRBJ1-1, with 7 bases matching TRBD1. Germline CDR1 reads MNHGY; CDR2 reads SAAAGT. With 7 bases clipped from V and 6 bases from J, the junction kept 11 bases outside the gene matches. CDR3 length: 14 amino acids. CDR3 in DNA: TGTGCCAGCAAGAAAACAGGGGTGATCGCTGAAGCTTTCTTT. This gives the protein CASKKTGVIAEAFF.